This T cell receptor (beta chain) came from a study of T-cell memory formation after mild COVID-19. Whole-study context: TCR clusters mostly belonged to single donors.

The authors produced TCR alpha and TCR beta cDNA libraries with sample barcodes and UMIs by 5'RACE using constant-segment primers. Using its own MiXCR run on the 5' RACE reads, TCRdb lists one record per CDR3 protein. The sample lists roughly 300,000 distinct CDR3 sequences; about an eighth were seen once. Study results and caveats: The CD4+ clones that contracted clustered mainly within CM and EM, and the CD8+ clones concentrated in EMRA.

This clonotype was counted at least ten times. Its antigen is unknown. The CDR3 is 18 amino acids. The V and J ends lost 6 bases and 0 bases, in that order; junction bases with no gene match: 9. Looked up from germline, CDR1 is SGHVS and CDR2 is FNYEAQ. The rearrangement joins TRBV7-6 to TRBJ2-3, with 13 nucleotides matching TRBD2. The sample comprised PBMCs or a T cell subset sorted from them (not recorded which). This receptor was obtained from a man between 18 and 35 years old who had mild COVID-19 (a few samples of this study predate the infection). Cell type and time point are not known. Here the CDR3 DNA reads TGTGCCAGCAGGGATCCGGGACTAGCGGGGACCAGCACAGATACGCAGTATTTT. Translation: CASRDPGLAGTSTDTQYF.